Below, one T cell receptor (beta chain) is given with its context. This clone was detected a few times. Which antigen it targets is not known. Per-base qualities were not stored, and no clone one base away is much larger. CDR1 and CDR2, looked up from the germline V gene (reference sequence), are LNHNV and YYDKDF. From its cysteine to its phenylalanine, the CDR3 spans 15 amino acids. Of all the DNA, just the CDR3 is kept, 45 bases in frame from base 1. V and J are trimmed by 5 bases and 0 bases, and the gene matches miss 3 bases of the junction. The data stem from a study of cytomegalovirus exposure and HLA in healthy donors (dated by TCRdb to 2017 to 2019). Study-wide context: An earlier analysis of about 560 of the donors reported approximately 260 Gb of sequence data and some 110 million unique TCR beta sequences obtained from roughly 170 million T cells. Approximately 310 gigabases of sequencing data and tens of millions of unique TCR sequences were included in an early release covering several hundred HLA-typed donors. Among the roughly 430 genotyped donors, around 79% belonged to the genetic ancestry cluster associated with self-reported Caucasian donors. The study aimed to test whether signatures of past pathogen exposure could be identified by cataloging public T cell receptors. Using immunosequencing, the study profiled T cell repertoires from 666 subjects and related those repertoires to cytomegalovirus serostatus. Besides the first cohort of some 670 subjects, a separate validation cohort made up of roughly 120 different subjects was used. High-throughput TCR immunosequencing, statistical association of individual TCRs with disease status, and machine learning were combined to predict cytomegalovirus infection status. To study patterns of TCR occurrence, a later analysis re-analyzed previously published TCR beta repertoires from several hundred donors and added high-resolution HLA genotyping. Rather than using new phenotypic data, the later analysis identified candidate immune exposures from TCR beta sequences and from how often those sequences occurred across donors. An earlier analysis of several hundred of the donors used high-throughput TCR beta sequencing to judge whether each TCR beta V gene segment behaved as functional or pseudogenic. Donor age, sex, ethnicity and CMV serostatus were collected together with the repertoire data. A later genetic analysis used genome-wide SNP genotypes for 398 of the 666 donors, treating that subset as a discovery cohort. Every repertoire in the discovery cohort had been generated on one and the same sequencing platform. HLA typing covered class I and class II loci at four-digit resolution. Typing coverage varied by locus: roughly 629-640 donors for A, B, C, DRB1 and DQB1; approximately 560 for DQA1; nearly 610 for DPA1; fewer than 480 for DPB1. A handful of DR-DQ haplotypes were handled as single units for association and clustering because linkage in the cohort was strong. On average, 235,054 unique TCR beta nucleotide sequences were sequenced per donor among some 430 genotyped donors of the cohort, with 15% to 20% of those sequences being non-productive. Results and caveats for the whole study, not just this receptor: In this cohort, only TCR beta chains were sequenced, and detectable features were limited by the absence of alpha or paired-chain data. The presence/absence analyses assumed that sequencing depth was roughly uniform across donors, and that assumption may not be true. HLA typing was unavailable for some donors at each locus, so association tests used only the typed subset. In an earlier analysis of 450 to 750 of the donors, most TCR beta V segments appeared in productive rearrangements about 87% or about 30% of the time, broadly matching IMGT annotations. A later analysis found that most CMV-associated TCR beta chains appeared HLA-restricted, with HLA associations seemingly driven largely by CMV exposure. Linkage disequilibrium might explain the correlated functional status among segregating V segments, but an unknown experimental factor could not be ruled out. Across donors, most TCR sequences were observed very rarely, whereas some public TCRs were present in many individuals. An association between a missense DCLRE1C variant and V-gene and J-gene trimming of TCR beta chains was found in a later genetic analysis and replicated in an independent cohort. CMV serostatus was the only immune exposure information available for the cohort. According to the authors, the approach could potentially be generalized to other disease states and immunological phenotypes. A total of 150 or so TCR beta chains were listed by the study as associated with cytomegalovirus. Some IMGT-functional V segments, including TRBV6-2 and TRBV6-3, could not be told apart with the 87-base-pair reads, so those segments were excluded. When HLA alleles, especially DR and DQ, strongly co-occurred, TCR associations were difficult to assign to individual alleles. Three of the identified cytomegalovirus-associated TCR beta chains were confirmed in vitro to be specific for cytomegalovirus antigens. Compared with equally common non-associated chains, HLA-associated TCR beta chains in a later analysis were more clonally expanded and had lower generation probabilities. In a later analysis, several top co-occurrence clusters were reported to appear linked to parvovirus B19, influenza, CMV and Epstein-Barr virus. A later genetic analysis reported fewer N-insertions in productive TCRs among donors in an Asian-associated ancestry cluster than the roughly 670-donor mean. A later analysis found that TCR association rates varied across HLA loci, with DRB1 alleles showing the most associated TCRs and HLA-C alleles the fewest. A further reported finding was that TCR beta sequences accurately predicted the HLA-A and HLA-B alleles for most subjects in the first cohort. The earlier analysis of about 600 of the donors excluded approximately 17 rarely observed V segments, including chromosome 9 orphons, because counts were too low. The classifier was reported to diagnose cytomegalovirus status with high specificity and sensitivity in both the original and validation cohorts. In a later analysis, some 18,000 TCR beta sequences were associated with specific HLA alleles at a false discovery rate of 0.05. A cluster of highly shared sequence variants was judged likely to be a technical artifact of the sequencing pipeline.

The cohort consisted of 666 healthy bone marrow donors. At the time of sampling, all cohort members were nominally healthy, though unrecorded immune exposures were likely present. The donor was CMV seronegative and was included in the group of a few hundred seronegative cohort members. A peripheral blood sample was collected from each donor, and TCR beta sequencing was performed on peripheral blood mononuclear cells. The Qiagen DNeasy Blood Extraction Kit was used to extract genomic DNA from the blood cell samples. Library preparation employed the immunoSEQ multiplex PCR assay. For the multiplex PCR, a mixture combining 60 forward primers for TCR Vbeta segments and 13 reverse primers for TCR Jbeta segments was used. The CDR3 region of rearranged TCR beta genes was amplified from genomic DNA with a multiplex PCR assay. On the Illumina HiSeq System, the amplified TCR beta libraries were sequenced as 87-base-pair reads. The study's own analysis went as follows. Across the 500 to 700 repertoires, a later analysis counted approximately 83 million unique TCR beta chains, 9 million to 14 million of which were shared by at least two donors. To remove PCR and sequencing errors, raw reads were error-corrected and collapsed into unique sequences using a nearest-neighbor algorithm that merged closely related sequences. Alignment of CDR3 sequences to IMGT reference sequences was used to assign V, D and J gene segments. Each retained sequence needed at least a six-nucleotide match to both a V gene segment and a J gene segment. Rearrangements were called productive when the CDR3 lacked stop codons and stayed in frame with V and J; all others were non-productive. Following IMGT convention, CDR3 was defined as the stretch from the second conserved V-encoded cysteine to the conserved J-encoded phenylalanine. In an earlier analysis of more than 550 of the donors, sequences lacking an unambiguous match to a single V gene segment were excluded. In an earlier analysis of about 590 of the donors, a V segment was called functional when productive rearrangements were above 56.7%, and segregating when the standard deviation between donors exceeded 5%. A statistical classification framework was built for diagnosing cytomegalovirus status from the catalog of TCR beta chain sequences. In a later analysis, V and J genes were assigned by comparing TCR nucleotide sequences against IMGT/GENE-DB human TR gene sequences. The TCRdist pipeline was used in a later analysis to assign CDR3 sequences and most-parsimonious VDJ recombination scenarios. In a later analysis, each TCR beta chain was defined by its CDR3 amino acid sequence together with its V-gene family, and reads without a unique V-gene family were excluded. A later analysis removed several hundred highly shared, low-generation-probability nucleotide sequences to deal with suspected cross-contamination and a sequencing artifact. For each public chain, a later analysis derived a clonal expansion index from normalized ranks of inferred template counts within each repertoire. Generation probabilities in a later analysis came from a VDJ recombination model fitted to out-of-frame rearrangements, and those results were checked against IGoR. In a later analysis, hypergeometric tests were used to score TCR-TCR, TCR-HLA and TCR-CMV co-occurrence, with a repertoire-size bias correction applied to TCR pairs. To estimate false discovery rates, a later analysis permuted the HLA or CMV assignments 20 times. In a later analysis, co-occurring TCRs were grouped using DBSCAN, with TCRdist sequence similarity added in when clustering inside HLA-allele-positive subsets. For co-occurrence clustering, repertoires with fewer than 30,000 or more than 120,000 public chains were excluded, along with four to six repertoires with anomalous nucleotide sharing. TCRdb's version of the immuneACCESS table is confined to in-frame rearrangements and falls short of the full clone set. An unresolved V gene accounts for under half of the shortfall where checked; the remainder is of unknown origin. The V and J calls and clone size come from that table; D and trimming were worked out from the DNA. This sample comprises about 150,000 clones, approximately 80% of them detected only once. Under 4.5% of the sample belongs to the ten largest clones.

The chain is made from TRBV15 and TRBJ2-5, and 10 junction bases match TRBD2. The sequenced sample was PBMCs. This clonotype was sampled from a middle-aged woman in good health and CMV-seronegative. The CDR3 is CATSHSGGYQETQYF. The DNA reads TGTGCCACCAGCCATAGCGGGGGGTACCAAGAGACCCAGTACTTC.